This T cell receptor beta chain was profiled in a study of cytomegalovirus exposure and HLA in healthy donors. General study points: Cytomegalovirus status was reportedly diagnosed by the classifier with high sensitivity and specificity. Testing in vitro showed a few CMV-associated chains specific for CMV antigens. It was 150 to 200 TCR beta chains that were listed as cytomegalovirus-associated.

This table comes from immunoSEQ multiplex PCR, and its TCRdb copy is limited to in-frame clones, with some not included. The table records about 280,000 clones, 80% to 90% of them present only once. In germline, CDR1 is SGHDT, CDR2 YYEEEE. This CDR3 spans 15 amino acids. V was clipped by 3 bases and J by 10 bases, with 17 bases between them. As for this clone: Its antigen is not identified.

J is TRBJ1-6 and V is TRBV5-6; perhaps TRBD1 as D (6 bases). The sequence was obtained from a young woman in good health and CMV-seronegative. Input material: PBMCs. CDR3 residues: CASSSPHRAGSPLHF. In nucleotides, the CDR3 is TGTGCCAGCAGCTCTCCCCACAGGGCTGGCTCACCCCTCCACTTT. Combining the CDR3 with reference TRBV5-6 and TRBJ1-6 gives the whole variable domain DAGVTQSPTHLIKTRGQQVTLRCSPKSGHDTVSWYQQALGQGPQFIFQYYEEEERQRGNFPDRFSGHQFPNYSSELNVNALLLGDSALYLCASSSPHRAGSPLHFGNGTRLTVT.